This section outlines one T cell receptor (beta chain) sequence together with its context. Repertoires were generated with immunoSEQ multiplex PCR, while TCRdb's copy carries only in-frame clones and drops some. In the table there are approximately 500,000 clones, around nine tenths of which are singletons. This sample is part of a study of blood T cell repertoires in COVID-19. Study-wide background: Donors in the United States, Italy and Spain gave samples during acute or convalescent COVID-19. T cells, B-cell-depleted T cells, or PBMCs provided the cDNA or gDNA that served as material.

Each participant's cohort was designated according to participant-reported clinical history. Donors in Cohort 3 who had recovered were those with two negative PCRs, healthcare professional clearance, or resolution of their symptoms. Input material: PBMCs or T cells enriched from blood (not recorded which). This clonotype was sampled from a woman in her 40s who had recovered from COVID-19.

CDR3 DNA sequence: TGTGCCAGTAAAATAGGGGGCACCGGGGAGCTGTTTTTT. It yields the protein CASKIGGTGELFF. V usage is TRBV19 and J usage is TRBJ2-2, with D perhaps matching TRBD1 (6 bases). The V and J ends lost 7 bases and 4 bases respectively, with 10 bases between them. CDR1 is LNHDA and CDR2 is SQIVND in the germline V gene (reference sequence). The CDR3 covers 13 residues. The full variable domain, in which reference TRBV19 and TRBJ2-2 provide the parts outside the CDR3, is DGGITQSPKYLFRKEGQNVTLSCEQNLNHDAMYWYRQDPGQGLRLIYYSQIVNDFQKGDIAEGYSVSREKKESFPLTVTSAQKNPTAFYLCASKIGGTGELFFGEGSRLTVL.